This T cell receptor beta chain was recovered during a study of T-cell memory formation after mild COVID-19 (dated by TCRdb to 2020 to 2023). Study-level background: TCR sequence clusters from the two donors were largely donor specific. In a couple of donors, T-cell clones that expanded and contracted after mild COVID-19 were tracked by sequencing TCRalpha and TCRbeta repertoires over time. Two young, previously healthy adult volunteers, one female and one male, were included in the cohort.

PBMCs were isolated by Ficoll-Paque density gradient centrifugation. The investigation overall reported the following: SARS-CoV-2 specificity was not confirmed for the second-wave clones peaking on day 37. Some responding clones were found in pre-infection memory, which suggests that pre-existing cross-reactive memory T cells took part in the SARS-CoV-2 response. Contracting CD4+ clones turned up mainly in the CM and EM memory subsets, whereas EMRA was where CD8+ clones were enriched. From day 15 to 85, contracting clones showed balanced CD4/CD8 phenotypes, whereas a second wave of clones that expanded from day 15 to 37 leaned towards CD4+. The study covered only a couple of mild cases, and larger cohorts including severe cases with pre-infection samples were considered necessary.

About this clonotype itself: It has no known antigen specificity. No much larger clonotype is one base removed from it; base qualities were not supplied.

Based on the germline V gene, the CDR1 and CDR2 sequences are SGHRS and YFSETQ. The CDR3 numbers 16 residues from cysteine through phenylalanine. Only the CDR3 part of the read is kept: 48 bases, read in frame from the first base. Cut back by 1 base and 0 bases, the V and J ends lie 10 bases apart. For sequencing, an Illumina NovaSeq 6000 was employed. TCRalpha and TCRbeta cDNA libraries were constructed by 5'RACE with constant-segment primers, with sample barcodes and unique molecular identifiers being introduced. Trizol reagent was used to extract RNA from every sample. Amplification of the libraries took two PCR steps, and the second step added a second sample barcode plus Illumina TruSeq adapters. Sequencing of libraries was performed on an Illumina NovaSeq with 2 x 150 bp paired-end reads. Regarding the original processing steps: Reads were demultiplexed and collapsed into UMI-guided consensus sequences with migec v1.2.7. With mixcr v2.1.11, UMI consensuses were aligned to TRA and TRB V and J templates and assembled into clonotypes. A clonotype was counted as expanded or contracted only if both edgeR and NoisET called the change significant, with noise models trained on biological replicates. edgeR calls used a false discovery rate-adjusted p below 0.01 and a log2 fold-change threshold of 1. As an exploratory analysis of dynamics, max-normalized trajectories of the 1000 most abundant clonotypes were examined by PCA with hierarchical clustering. Each responding clone was given a CD4 or CD8 phenotype based on the CD4+ and CD8+ repertoires, which had been sequenced separately. TCRdb trimmed public reads at Q25 via fastp, called clones via MiXCR and kept in-frame beta chains. Duplicate CDR3 protein sequences are folded into a single record with the most common DNA and genes. The V and J calls reflect TCRdb's pipeline rather than the authors' work. For this sample the table gives roughly 610,000 distinct CDR3 sequences, of which roughly 17% were detected only once. The ten largest clones add up to 8.1% of the sample.

The receptor chain draws on TRBV5-1 and TRBJ1-4; no D segment can be confidently identified. The clonotype was recovered from an adult woman who had mild COVID-19 (a few samples of this study predate the infection). The sample titles of this study are shuffled in the database, so cell type and time point are left out; the donor was told from shared clones. The material sequenced was PBMCs or a T cell subset sorted from them (not recorded which). The CDR3 protein sequence reads: CASSLSPGATNEKLFF. Here is the DNA: TGCGCCAGCAGCTTGAGCCCCGGGGCAACTAATGAAAAACTGTTTTTT.